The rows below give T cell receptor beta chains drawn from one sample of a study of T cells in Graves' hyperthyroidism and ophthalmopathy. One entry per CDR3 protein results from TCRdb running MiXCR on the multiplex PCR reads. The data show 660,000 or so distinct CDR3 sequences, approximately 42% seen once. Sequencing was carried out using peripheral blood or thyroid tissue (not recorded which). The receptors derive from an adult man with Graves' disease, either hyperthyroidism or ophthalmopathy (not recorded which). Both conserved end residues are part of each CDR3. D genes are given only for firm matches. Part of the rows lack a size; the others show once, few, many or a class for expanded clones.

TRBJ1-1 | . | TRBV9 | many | TGTGCCAGCAGCGTAGTCGGCAGACCGAACACTGAAGCTTTCTTT | CASSVVGRPNTEAFF
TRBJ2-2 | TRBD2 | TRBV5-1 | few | TGCGCCAGCAGCTTGAGACTAGCGGGGACCGGGGAGCTGTTTTTT | CASSLRLAGTGELFF
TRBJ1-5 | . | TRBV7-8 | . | TGTGCCAGCAGCTTAGCGCCGGCAGGGGTGGGTCAGCCCCAGCATTTT | CASSLAPAGVGQPQHF
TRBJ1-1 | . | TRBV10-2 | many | TGCGCCAGCAGTGAGTCGCGGGCGGGGACTGAAGCTTTCTTT | CASSESRAGTEAFF
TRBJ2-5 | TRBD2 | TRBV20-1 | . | TGCAGTGCTCCTAGCGGGGGTAGAAAGACCCAGTACTTC | CSAPSGGRKTQYF
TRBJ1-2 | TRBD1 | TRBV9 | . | TGTGCCAGCGGGGACAGTGTTAACTATGGCCACACCTTC | CASGDSVNYGHTF
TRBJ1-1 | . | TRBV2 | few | TGTGCCAGCAGTCACACCGCGGGTTACGAAACAAACACTGAAGCTTTCTTT | CASSHTAGYETNTEAFF
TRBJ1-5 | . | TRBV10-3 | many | TGTGCCATCAGTCCCACAGGGTCCAGCAATCAGCCCCAGCATTTT | CAISPTGSSNQPQHF
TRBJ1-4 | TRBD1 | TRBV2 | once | TGTGCCAGCAAGGGGGACAGAGCAACTAATGAAAAACTGTTTTTT | CASKGDRATNEKLFF
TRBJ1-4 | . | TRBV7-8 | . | TGTGCCAGCAGCCTAGGGGATGCTAATGAAAAACTGTTTTTT | CASSLGDANEKLFF
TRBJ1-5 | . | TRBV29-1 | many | TGCAGCGTTGGTAAGGGGGTGAATCAGCCCCAGCATTTT | CSVGKGVNQPQHF
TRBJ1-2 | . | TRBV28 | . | TGTGCCAGCAGTAACTTAGGGACGGCTTATGGCTACACCTTC | CASSNLGTAYGYTF
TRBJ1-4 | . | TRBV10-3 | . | TGTGCCATCAGTGAAACGGGCAGATATTCAACTAATGAAAAACTGTTTTTT | CAISETGRYSTNEKLFF
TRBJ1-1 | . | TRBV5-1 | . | TGCGCCAGCAGCTTGGGACAGGTTTTCACTGAAGCTTTCTTT | CASSLGQVFTEAFF
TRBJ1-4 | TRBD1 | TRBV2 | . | TGTGCCAGCAGGACCGGGACAGGGGATGAAAAACTGTTTTTT | CASRTGTGDEKLFF
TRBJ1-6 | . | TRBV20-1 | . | TGCAGCCCATTACAGGGAAGTAATTCACCCCTCCACTTT | CSPLQGSNSPLHF
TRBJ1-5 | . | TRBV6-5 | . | TGTGCCAGCAGTTTAGGGGAGACGATTGATAGCAATCAGCCCCAGCATTTT | CASSLGETIDSNQPQHF
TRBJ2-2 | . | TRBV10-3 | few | TGTGCCATCAGTGAGAGCGGAGTAGGTACCGGGGAGCTGTTTTTT | CAISESGVGTGELFF
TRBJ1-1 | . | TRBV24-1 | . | TGTGCCACCAGTGACCCAGGGATCACTGAAGCTTTCTTT | CATSDPGITEAFF
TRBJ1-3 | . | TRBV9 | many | TGTGCCAGCAGCGTTGGGCTGGGGATGGGAAACACCATATATTTT | CASSVGLGMGNTIYF
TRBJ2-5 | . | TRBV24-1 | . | TGTGCCACCAGCCGGGACGCCTCCGTGTACTTC | CATSRDASVYF
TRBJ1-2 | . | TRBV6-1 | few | TGTGCCAGCAGTGAAGCGCTAGGACATGGCTACACCTTC | CASSEALGHGYTF
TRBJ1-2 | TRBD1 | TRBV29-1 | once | TGCAGCGCAGGGGGCGACTATGGCTACACCTTC | CSAGGDYGYTF
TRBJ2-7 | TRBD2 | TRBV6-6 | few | TGTGCCAGCCGGGGGGACTACTCCTACGAGCAGTACTTC | CASRGDYSYEQYF
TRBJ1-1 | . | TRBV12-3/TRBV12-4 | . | TGTGCCAGCAGCAAGGAAAGGGCTTTCTTT | CASSKERAFF
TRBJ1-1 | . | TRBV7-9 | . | TGTGCCAGCAGCTCGGTGGAGGGCGTAAGCACTGAAGCTTTCTTT | CASSSVEGVSTEAFF
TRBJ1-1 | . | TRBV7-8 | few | TGTGCCAGCAGCTTAAGAAGGGCGGTACCTGAAGCTTTCTTT | CASSLRRAVPEAFF
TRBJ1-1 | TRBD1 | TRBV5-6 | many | TGTGCCAGCAGCTTGGTAGGGGGCCGTACTGAAGCTTTCTTT | CASSLVGGRTEAFF
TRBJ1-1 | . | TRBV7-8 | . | TGTGCCAGCAGCTTAGAGGGGGGGACCACTGAAGCTTTCTTT | CASSLEGGTTEAFF
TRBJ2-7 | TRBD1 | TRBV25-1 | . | TGTGCCAGCGTTGGTGGACAGGGGGCCCTCCGCGAGCAGTACTTC | CASVGGQGALREQYF
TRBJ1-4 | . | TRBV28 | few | TGTGCCAGCAGTTCGGGGGTGGGGAAACTGTTTTTT | CASSSGVGKLFF
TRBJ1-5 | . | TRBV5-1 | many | TGTGCCAGTAGTAGGGATAGCAATCAGCCCCAGCATTTT | CASSRDSNQPQHF
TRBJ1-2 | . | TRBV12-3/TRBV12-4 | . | TGTGCCAGCAGTTCAGGCGATGAGTATGGCTACACCTTC | CASSSGDEYGYTF
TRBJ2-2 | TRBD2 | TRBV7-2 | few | TGTGCCAGCAGTCCGGGAGCGGGAGGGCCCTCCGGGGAGCTGTTTTTT | CASSPGAGGPSGELFF
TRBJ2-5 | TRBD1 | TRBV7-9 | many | TGTGCCAGCAGTCGGACAGGGGGCGGTGAGACCCAGTACTTC | CASSRTGGGETQYF
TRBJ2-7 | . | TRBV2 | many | TGTGCCAGCAGTGCGGGGTACGAGCAGTACTTC | CASSAGYEQYF
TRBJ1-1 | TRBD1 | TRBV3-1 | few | TGTGCCAGCAGCCATTCGCCAGGGGGCACTGAAGCTTTCTTT | CASSHSPGGTEAFF
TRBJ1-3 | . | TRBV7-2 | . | TGTGCCAGCAGCTTCCGACAGGCCCCGTTCTCTGGAAACACCATATATTTT | CASSFRQAPFSGNTIYF
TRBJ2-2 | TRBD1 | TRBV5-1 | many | TGCGCCAGCAGCTTCCGGACAGGGGCCACCGGGGAGCTGTTTTTT | CASSFRTGATGELFF
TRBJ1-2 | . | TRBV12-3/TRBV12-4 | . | TGTGCCAGCAGTCCCGGACAGTTTTACTATGGCTACACCTTC | CASSPGQFYYGYTF
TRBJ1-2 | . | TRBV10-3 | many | TGTGCCATCACTCCGAGCCCCCAGGGAGCTAACTATGGCTACACCTTC | CAITPSPQGANYGYTF
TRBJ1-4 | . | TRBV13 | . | TGTGCCAGCAGCTTGGAGGGCAGTTATAATGAAAAACTGTTTTTT | CASSLEGSYNEKLFF
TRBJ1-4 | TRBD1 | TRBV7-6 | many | TGTGCCAGCAGCTCATCCGGGACAGGTTACGAAAAACTGTTTTTT | CASSSSGTGYEKLFF
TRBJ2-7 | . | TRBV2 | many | TGTGCCAGCACCCGGGACCGACACTACGAGCAGTACTTC | CASTRDRHYEQYF
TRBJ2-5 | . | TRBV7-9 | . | TGTGCCAGCAGCTTAAGCGTGCGGGCAGGCCACCAAGAGACCCAGTACTTC | CASSLSVRAGHQETQYF
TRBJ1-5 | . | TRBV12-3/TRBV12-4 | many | TGTGCCAGCAGCTCCCCCGGGGAGCCCCAGCATTTT | CASSSPGEPQHF